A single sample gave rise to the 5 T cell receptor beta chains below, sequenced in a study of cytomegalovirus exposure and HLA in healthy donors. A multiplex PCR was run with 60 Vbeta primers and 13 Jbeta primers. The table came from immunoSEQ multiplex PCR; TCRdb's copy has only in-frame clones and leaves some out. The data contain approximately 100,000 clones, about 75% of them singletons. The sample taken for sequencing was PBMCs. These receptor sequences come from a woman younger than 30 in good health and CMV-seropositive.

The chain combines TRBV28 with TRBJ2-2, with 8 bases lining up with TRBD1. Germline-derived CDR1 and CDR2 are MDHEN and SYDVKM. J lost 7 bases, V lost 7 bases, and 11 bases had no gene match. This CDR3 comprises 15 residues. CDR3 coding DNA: TGTGCCAGCATCCTGTCAGGGGGCCGGGGCGGGGAGCTGTTTTTT. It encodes CASILSGGRGGELFF. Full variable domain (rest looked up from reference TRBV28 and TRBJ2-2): DVKVTQSSRYLVKRTGEKVFLECVQDMDHENMFWYRQDPGLGLRLIYFSYDVKMKEKGDIPEGYSVSREKKERFSLILESASTNQTSMYLCASILSGGRGGELFFGEGSRLTVL.

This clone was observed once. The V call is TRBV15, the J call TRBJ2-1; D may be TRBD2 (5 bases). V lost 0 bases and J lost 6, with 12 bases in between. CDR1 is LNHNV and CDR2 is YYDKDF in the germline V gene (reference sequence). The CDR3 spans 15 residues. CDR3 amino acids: CATSRDRGLGNEQFF. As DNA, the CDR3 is TGTGCCACCAGCAGAGACCGGGGTCTGGGCAATGAGCAGTTCTTC.

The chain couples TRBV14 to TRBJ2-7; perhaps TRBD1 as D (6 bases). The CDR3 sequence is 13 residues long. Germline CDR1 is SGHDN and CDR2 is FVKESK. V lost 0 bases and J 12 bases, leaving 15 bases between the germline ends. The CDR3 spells CASSQDQVGARYF. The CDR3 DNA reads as TGTGCCAGCAGCCAAGATCAGGTGGGGGCGCGGTACTTC.

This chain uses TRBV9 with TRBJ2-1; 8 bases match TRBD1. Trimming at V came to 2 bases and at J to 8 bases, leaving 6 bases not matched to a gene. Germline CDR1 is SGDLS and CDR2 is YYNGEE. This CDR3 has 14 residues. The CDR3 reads CASSVQGAGDEQFF. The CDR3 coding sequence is TGTGCCAGCAGCGTTCAGGGGGCGGGCGATGAGCAGTTCTTC.

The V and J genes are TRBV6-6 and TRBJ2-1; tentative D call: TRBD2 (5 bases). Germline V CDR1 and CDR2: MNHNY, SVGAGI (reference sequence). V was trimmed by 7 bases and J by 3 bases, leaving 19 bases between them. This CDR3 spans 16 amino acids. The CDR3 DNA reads TGTGCCAGCACCCCGGCCCGTGGGAGTAACTACAATGAGCAGTTCTTC. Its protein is CASTPARGSNYNEQFF.